The entry that follows covers one T cell receptor beta chain sequence. Its specificity is not known. The data stem from a study of shared clonotypes between healthy human individuals. Study results and caveats: In this cohort, only blood was sampled, and tissue repertoires likely differ. Relative to their counterparts shared across all four donors, non-shared clonotypes exhibited diminished generation probabilities. Across subsets, estimated richness was generally greater for naive than for memory populations.

The data were produced by immunoSEQ multiplex PCR, yet TCRdb's version contains in-frame clones alone and is incomplete. The profile shows approximately 2,200,000 clones, approximately 94% of them singletons. The naive CD8 subset, CD45RO-negative cells positively selected for CCR7, excluded terminally differentiated effector memory CD45RA+ cells. The trim removed 1 base at V and 4 bases at J, leaving 10 bases unmatched. The CDR3 runs 15 residues. Per the germline V gene, CDR1 is GTSNPN and CDR2 is SVGIG (reference sequence). The genes are TRBV30 and TRBJ2-7; TRBD1 agrees at 7 bases. The sample was naive CD8+ T cells from PBMCs. The clonotype was recovered from a man in his late teens or twenties in good health. Some clones in this sample may be carry-over from other donors' samples. The CDR3 is CAWSETDREFYEQYF. CDR3 nucleotide sequence: TGTGCCTGGAGTGAAACCGACAGGGAATTTTACGAGCAGTACTTC. The whole variable domain, filled in from reference TRBV30 and TRBJ2-7, reads SQTIHQWPATLVQPVGSPLSLECTVEGTSNPNLYWYRQAAGRGLQLLFYSVGIGQISSEVPQNLSASRPQDRQFILSSKKLLLSDSGFYLCAWSETDREFYEQYFGPGTRLTVT.